This record concerns one T cell receptor beta chain sequence. This clone was detected only a few times. The clone's antigen remains unknown. No base qualities exist here, and no much larger clone lies one base off it. This sample is drawn from a study of cytomegalovirus exposure and HLA in healthy donors (dated by TCRdb to the late 2010s). Concerning the study at large: According to a later analysis, one platform produced both the approximately 110 validation repertoires and the roughly 640 repertoires of the first cohort. The aim of the study was to test whether cataloging public T cell receptors could identify signatures of past pathogen exposure. Along with the roughly 700-subject first cohort, a separate validation cohort of over a hundred different subjects was used. The study combined high-throughput TCR immunosequencing, statistical association of individual TCRs with disease status, and machine learning to predict cytomegalovirus infection status. The study at large found these results: It was suggested by the authors that the approach could potentially be generalized to other disease states and immunological phenotypes. In vitro tests confirmed that a few of the cytomegalovirus-associated TCR beta chains recognize cytomegalovirus antigens. In a later analysis, TCRs clustered in the first cohort were found to also tend to co-occur in the 130 or so validation repertoires, with 85% to 95% of cluster scores above 0. A later analysis lacked HLA typing for the validation cohort, so it scored co-occurrence in that cohort across all 110 or so repertoires. Most TCR sequences were seen in very few donors, while some public TCRs were found in many individuals. In the study, approximately 160 TCR beta chains were listed as associated with cytomegalovirus. In both the original and validation cohorts, the classifier was reported to diagnose cytomegalovirus status with high specificity and sensitivity.

Libraries were constructed by the immunoSEQ multiplex PCR assay. For the original study's pipeline: To diagnose cytomegalovirus status from the catalog of TCR beta chain sequences, a statistical classification framework was built. TCRdb retrieved this table from immuneACCESS and kept in-frame rearrangements only. Not all clones are present; in checked studies, unresolved V genes account for under half, and no reason is known for the remainder. The V and J calls and the clone size are those of that table, but D and trimming were determined from the DNA. This sample gives approximately 240,000 clones in total; over 80% of them show up just once. The ten largest clonotypes hold 1% to 1.2% of the sample. The donors were included in the validation cohort of roughly 130 subjects, a group kept apart from the roughly 670-subject first cohort. CDR1 MDHEN and CDR2 SYDVKM are derived from the germline V gene. The CDR3 contains 15 residues, cysteine and phenylalanine counted. Only the CDR3 region is kept as DNA, spanning 45 bases read in frame from base 1. V is pruned by 4 bases and J by 4 bases, leaving 7 bases of the junction without a gene match.

Source material: PBMCs. This TCR came from a young woman in good health and CMV-seronegative. The chain employs TRBV28 and TRBJ1-5, and 7 junction bases match TRBD1. The sequenced DNA: TGTGCCAGCAGTTACAGGGGAGGTTATAATCAGCCCCAGCATTTT. It is translated as CASSYRGGYNQPQHF. The reference TRBV28 and TRBJ1-5 proteins fill in what lies around the CDR3, so the full variable domain reads DVKVTQSSRYLVKRTGEKVFLECVQDMDHENMFWYRQDPGLGLRLIYFSYDVKMKEKGDIPEGYSVSREKKERFSLILESASTNQTSMYLCASSYRGGYNQPQHFGDGTRLSIL.